These 18 T cell receptor beta chains originate from one sample sequenced in a study of T cells in localized non-small cell lung cancer. This table comes from immunoSEQ multiplex PCR, and its TCRdb copy is limited to in-frame clones, with some not included. Altogether about 40,000 clones are present, 86% being singletons, with the ten largest covering roughly 6.1%. The sample here was peripheral blood, taken before any cancer treatment. These receptors originate from a man aged 40 to 75 with stage I lung adenocarcinoma.

The chain couples TRBV7-9 to TRBJ1-2, with a weak D call TRBD1 (5 bases). The V and J ends lost 4 bases and 4 bases respectively, with 16 bases between them. In germline, CDR1 is SEHNR, CDR2 FQNEAQ (reference sequence). The CDR3 extends over 15 amino acids. This CDR3 reads CASSSPAGGGYGYTF. As DNA, the CDR3 is TGTGCCAGCAGCTCACCTGCAGGTGGGGGCTATGGCTACACCTTC.

The chain employs TRBV25-1 and TRBJ2-1, with TRBD2 identical over 7 bases. CDR1 is MGHDK and CDR2 is SYGVNS in the germline V gene. CDR3 length equals 15 residues. Trimming removed 2 bases from V and 2 bases from J; junction bases left unmatched: 3. This CDR3 is CASSEPGLAYNEQFF. The CDR3, as DNA: TGTGCCAGCAGTGAACCCGGACTAGCCTACAATGAGCAGTTCTTC.

In DNA, the CDR3 is TGCAGCGTTGCGGGAGGGGATGGCAATCAGCCCCAGCATTTT. Translating it yields CSVAGGDGNQPQHF. V and J are TRBV29-1 and TRBJ1-5; TRBD1 might be the D (5 bases). The CDR3 sequence is 14 residues long. V was clipped by 4 bases and J by 2 bases, with 12 bases between them. In germline, CDR1 is SQVTM, CDR2 ANQGSEA.

V gene TRBV28 combines with J gene TRBJ1-4; 10 bases are shared with TRBD1. This CDR3 region has 15 residues. Germline CDR1 and CDR2: MDHEN and SYDVKM. V was clipped by 5 bases and J by 7 bases; unmatched bases: 7. This CDR3 is CASSAPGTGAEKLFF. In DNA form, the CDR3 reads TGTGCCAGCAGTGCCCCCGGGACAGGGGCTGAAAAACTGTTTTTT.

V is TRBV9 and J is TRBJ2-1; D is unresolved. This CDR3 has 11 residues. Deletions cut 0 bases from V and 9 bases from J, with 4 bases between. Germline loops: CDR1 SGDLS, CDR2 YYNGEE. DNA for the CDR3: TGTGCCAGCAGCGTAGGGGGTGAGCAGTTCTTC. Translated: CASSVGGEQFF.

CDR3 loop: CASGSTGARNEQFF. The CDR3 DNA follows: TGTGCCAGCGGCTCGACAGGGGCGAGGAATGAGCAGTTCTTC. V is TRBV2 and J is TRBJ2-1; 8 nucleotides line up with TRBD1. The CDR3 runs 14 residues. V was pared by 8 bases and J by 7 bases, with 10 bases of the junction left unmatched. Germline-derived CDR1 and CDR2 are SNHLY and FYNNEI.

The chain joins TRBV16 to TRBJ2-2; no clear D. The V and J ends lost 4 bases and 7 bases respectively, with 10 bases between them. Germline V gene lookup returns CDR1 KGHSY and CDR2 FQNENV. The CDR3 contains 13 residues. Here the CDR3 reads CASSPGPGGELFF. For the CDR3, the DNA is TGTGCCAGCAGCCCCGGACCTGGCGGGGAGCTGTTTTTT.

CDR3 nucleotides: TGTGCCAGCAGGGGCGTCACAGATACGCAGTATTTT. Residues: CASRGVTDTQYF. The V and J genes are TRBV27 and TRBJ2-3, with D unresolved. Germline V gives CDR1 MNHEY, CDR2 SMNVEV (reference sequence). The CDR3 totals 12 residues. V gave up 6 bases and J gave up 2 bases, with 6 bases separating them.

The V gene is TRBV9, the J gene TRBJ2-7; possible D gene TRBD2, 5 bases. Trimming removed 4 bases at V and 7 bases at J, with 15 bases between. Germline-derived CDR1 and CDR2 are SGDLS and YYNGEE. CDR3 size: 13 residues. CDR3 residues: CASSKTNPTEQYF. DNA of the CDR3: TGTGCCAGCAGCAAGACTAACCCTACGGAGCAGTACTTC.

The chain uses TRBV19 and TRBJ2-1; the D gene is possibly TRBD2 (6 bases). The V gene's germline CDR1 is LNHDA and CDR2 SQIVND (reference sequence). The V gene lost 3 bases and the J gene lost 8 bases, with 20 bases spanning the gap. This CDR3 is built from 16 residues. In DNA, the CDR3 is TGTGCCAGTAGTATCCTTCGCGGACTACAATCGGATGAGCAGTTCTTC. Protein product: CASSILRGLQSDEQFF. The entire variable domain, with the rest obtained from reference TRBV19 and TRBJ2-1, is as follows: DGGITQSPKYLFRKEGQNVTLSCEQNLNHDAMYWYRQDPGQGLRLIYYSQIVNDFQKGDIAEGYSVSREKKESFPLTVTSAQKNPTAFYLCASSILRGLQSDEQFFGPGTRLTVL.

This chain connects TRBV28 to TRBJ1-2; D is unresolved. The CDR3 consists of 11 residues. Looked up from germline, CDR1 is MDHEN and CDR2 is SYDVKM. Trimming stripped 10 bases from V and 5 bases from J, with 11 bases between. Written as DNA, the CDR3 is TGTGCCATCACGGGCGCTTATGGCTACACCTTC. Amino acids: CAITGAYGYTF.

This sequence joins TRBV4-1 and TRBJ2-5, with TRBD1 matching 7 bases. This CDR3 contains 14 residues. J was trimmed by 2 bases and V by 2 bases; bases with no gene match: 2. Germline V gene data show CDR1 as MGHRA and CDR2 as YSYEKL. Written as DNA, the CDR3 is TGCGCCAGCAGCCAACGGGGACAGCAAGAGACCCAGTACTTC. Translation gives CASSQRGQQETQYF.

The V and J genes are TRBV4-3 and TRBJ1-5; TRBD1 might be the D (5 bases). This CDR3 is built from 17 residues. The germline CDR1 and CDR2 sequences are LGHNA and YSLEER. Between the trimmed V and J ends, which lost 0 bases and 0 bases, there was a span of 12 bases. CDR3 in amino acids: CASSQDLPGHSNQPQHF. The CDR3 coding sequence is TGCGCCAGCAGCCAAGATTTGCCAGGGCATAGCAATCAGCCCCAGCATTTT.

The V call is TRBV5-6, the J call TRBJ2-7; TRBD1 matches at 7 bases. The V gene end was trimmed by 6 bases and the J gene end by 0 bases; junction bases not matched to a gene: 6. This CDR3 has 14 residues. Looked up from germline, CDR1 is SGHDT and CDR2 is YYEEEE. The CDR3 nucleotides are TGTGCCAGCATCCTACAGGGGAGCTCCTACGAGCAGTACTTC. Translating gives CASILQGSSYEQYF.

This clone occurred once. The gene calls are TRBV30 and TRBJ2-3; 9 nucleotides align to TRBD2. The CDR3 runs to 16 residues. CDR1 and CDR2 from the germline V gene are GTSNPN and SVGIG (reference sequence). V was clipped by 1 base and J by 4 bases; unmatched bases: 9. The DNA for the CDR3 is TGTGCCTGGAGTGGAACGGGACTAGCAGGGTCAGATACGCAGTATTTT. It translates to CAWSGTGLAGSDTQYF.

This sequence joins TRBV5-4 and TRBJ1-2, with D unresolved. CDR1 and CDR2 (germline): SGHNT, YYREEE (reference sequence). The V end was cut by 4 bases, the J end by 5 bases, with 15 bases between. The CDR3 loop spans 14 amino acids. CDR3 loop: CASSQEGSVYGYTF. CDR3 bases: TGTGCCAGCAGCCAAGAAGGGTCAGTGTATGGCTACACCTTC.

This clone has only one observation. V is TRBV28 and J is TRBJ2-2; the D is unclear. Trimming pared 3 bases from V and 2 bases from J, leaving 10 bases between. Germline lookup yields CDR1 MDHEN and CDR2 SYDVKM. The CDR3 length is 15 residues. In DNA form, the CDR3 reads TGTGCCAGCAGTTTTGAGACGGTAAACACCGGGGAGCTGTTTTTT. Translating it yields CASSFETVNTGELFF.

The V gene is TRBV7-8, the J gene TRBJ2-7; D might be TRBD1 or TRBD2, each matching 5 bases. Germline CDR1 reads SGHVS; CDR2 reads FQNEAQ. V gave up 5 bases and J gave up 3 bases, with 11 bases separating them. The CDR3 length is 13 residues. The CDR3 region has the DNA TGTGCCAGCAGCCCCGGGACCTTCTACGAGCAGTACTTC. Its translation: CASSPGTFYEQYF.